This TCR beta chain was documented in a study of OX40 agonist ivuxolimab in advanced cancers. Looking at the study overall: The eligibility criteria allowed prior anti-PD-1, anti-PD-L1 or anti-CTLA-4 therapy, and about 40% had some.

The CDR3 runs to 11 residues. In germline, CDR1 is WSHSY, CDR2 SAAADI. The ends were cut back, 6 bases at V and 4 bases at J, with 3 bases in the middle. Method: immunoSEQ multiplex PCR; TCRdb's copy keeps in-frame clones and lacks some. The sample holds around 20,000 clones, over 70% seen once. J is TRBJ2-2 and V is TRBV10-2; D not certain. The TCR was taken from an adult with an advanced solid tumor such as melanoma, head and neck, liver or kidney cancer. Sample: CD4+ or CD8+ T cells sorted from blood, taken in a trial of the OX40 agonist ivuxolimab. In nucleotides, the CDR3 is TGCGCCAGCAGCATCACCGGGGAGCTGTTTTTT. This codes for CASSITGELFF.